One and the same sample provided the 22 T cell receptor beta chains below, sequenced in a study of blood T cell repertoires in COVID-19. The repertoire was sequenced with immunoSEQ multiplex PCR; TCRdb's copy has only in-frame clones and lacks some. The sample carries some 160,000 clones, over 80% recorded once. Sequences were obtained from peripheral blood. Receptor source: a woman aged 80 or over with COVID-19, enrolled during active disease.

This clone has a single count. This chain uses TRBV12-3 or TRBV12-4 with TRBJ1-1; D is perhaps TRBD1 (6 bases). The length of the CDR3 is 13 residues. The germline V and J ends were trimmed by 6 bases and 4 bases, with 12 bases remaining between them. The CDR3, as DNA: TGTGCCAGCAGCTTCACAGGGCCCACTGAAGCTTTCTTT. Its protein is CASSFTGPTEAFF.

The chain is built from TRBV9 and TRBJ1-2, with TRBD1 identical over 8 bases. Unmatched junction bases numbered 10, after V lost 5 bases and J lost 4 bases. The germline gives CDR1 SGDLS, CDR2 YYNGEE. The CDR3 extends over 15 amino acids. The CDR3 nucleotides are TGTGCCAGCAGAGCCGGGACAGGAGACTTCTATGGCTACACCTTC. Amino acid sequence: CASRAGTGDFYGYTF. Using reference TRBV9 and TRBJ1-2 for the parts outside the CDR3, the full variable domain is DSGVTQTPKHLITATGQRVTLRCSPRSGDLSVYWYQQSLDQGLQFLIQYYNGEERAKGNILERFSAQQFPDLHSELNLSSLELGDSALYFCASRAGTGDFYGYTFGSGTRLTVV.

V and J are TRBV25-1 and TRBJ2-6, with D tentatively TRBD1 (6 bases). This CDR3 region has 13 residues. Germline V gene data show CDR1 as MGHDK and CDR2 as SYGVNS. V was pared by 4 bases and J by 11 bases, with 12 bases between. The CDR3 loop reads CASSGQARDVLTF. The DNA of the CDR3 is TGTGCCAGCAGTGGACAGGCCAGGGACGTCCTGACTTTC.

The chain is built from TRBV5-1 and TRBJ2-3, with TRBD1 matching 10 bases. J gave up 4 bases and V 7 bases, and 3 bases lay outside the gene matches. Germline assignment: CDR1 SGHRS and CDR2 YFSETQ. CDR3 length: 13 residues. In DNA form, the CDR3 reads TGCGCCAGCGTCGGACAGGGGGCAGATACGCAGTATTTT. This codes for CASVGQGADTQYF.

The chain couples TRBV4-2 to TRBJ1-2, with D perhaps matching TRBD1 (6 bases). V was pared by 0 bases and J by 6 bases, with 17 bases between. This CDR3 spans 16 amino acids. CDR1 is LGHNA and CDR2 is YNFKEQ in the germline V gene. For the CDR3, the DNA is TGTGCCAGCAGCCAAGATGGGGCCAGGGGATTTGATGGCTACACCTTC. The encoded protein is CASSQDGARGFDGYTF.

The genes are TRBV28 and TRBJ1-3, with D tentatively TRBD1 (5 bases). The CDR3 totals 13 residues. V shed 8 bases and J shed 0 bases, with 8 bases lying between them. Germline V CDR1 and CDR2: MDHEN, SYDVKM. CDR3 nucleotides: TGTGCCAGCCCGACAGACTCTGGAAACACCATATATTTT. Amino acid sequence: CASPTDSGNTIYF.

This clone was observed once. The rearrangement links TRBV2 to TRBJ2-2; TRBD1 agrees at 9 bases. In germline, CDR1 is SNHLY, CDR2 FYNNEI. The CDR3 is 15 residues long. The V gene end was trimmed by 6 bases and the J gene end by 2 bases; junction bases not matched to a gene: 4. CDR3 amino acids: CASRTGQGNTGELFF. In nucleotides, the CDR3 is TGTGCCAGCAGGACGGGACAGGGTAACACCGGGGAGCTGTTTTTT.

The chain links TRBV6-6 to TRBJ1-2; D is possibly TRBD1 (6 bases). The CDR3 extends over 12 amino acids. Germline loops: CDR1 MNHNY, CDR2 SVGAGI (reference sequence). V gave up 7 bases and J gave up 4 bases, with 10 bases separating them. CDR3 residues: CASTDRGYGYTF. The CDR3 DNA sequence: TGTGCCAGCACGGACAGAGGCTATGGCTACACCTTC.

There are a few counts of this clone. The V and J genes are TRBV7-9 and TRBJ1-6; D is unclear. The CDR3 contains 14 residues. Germline V gene lookup returns CDR1 SEHNR and CDR2 FQNEAQ (reference sequence). The ends were cut back, 2 bases at V and 8 bases at J, with 10 bases in the middle. As DNA, the CDR3 is TGTGCCAGCAGCTTATCCGGGTCCCATTCACCCCTCCACTTT. This gives the protein CASSLSGSHSPLHF.

In this sample, this clone turned up a few times. This sequence joins TRBV28 and TRBJ2-2; tentatively, D is TRBD1 (8 bases). CDR1 and CDR2 (germline): MDHEN, SYDVKM. This CDR3 has 16 residues. Trimming cost V 8 bases and J 3 bases, with 19 bases left between them. CDR3 in amino acids: CASAGGQGGDTGELFF. CDR3 bases: TGTGCCAGCGCAGGCGGACAGGGAGGGGACACCGGGGAGCTGTTTTTT.

V and J are TRBV19 and TRBJ1-1, with D possibly being TRBD1 (6 bases). The CDR3 totals 10 residues. Between the trimmed V and J ends, which lost 8 bases and 7 bases, there was a span of 8 bases. Germline loops: CDR1 LNHDA, CDR2 SQIVND (reference sequence). The CDR3 nucleotides read TGTGCCAGTGGGACATTTGAAGCTTTCTTT. It yields the protein CASGTFEAFF. The complete variable domain, with remaining parts taken from reference TRBV19 and TRBJ1-1, reads DGGITQSPKYLFRKEGQNVTLSCEQNLNHDAMYWYRQDPGQGLRLIYYSQIVNDFQKGDIAEGYSVSREKKESFPLTVTSAQKNPTAFYLCASGTFEAFFGQGTRLTVV.

This clone was detected a few times. The gene calls are TRBV5-1 and TRBJ2-1; 9 nucleotides match TRBD2. Germline-derived CDR1 and CDR2 are SGHRS and YFSETQ. The CDR3 totals 15 residues. V lost 0 bases to trimming and J lost 6 bases; unmatched junction nucleotides: 4. This CDR3 is CASSLGSGSSNEQFF. The CDR3 coding sequence is TGCGCCAGCAGCTTGGGTAGCGGGAGTTCCAATGAGCAGTTCTTC. Supplemented by reference TRBV5-1 and TRBJ2-1, the full variable domain reads KAGVTQTPRYLIKTRGQQVTLSCSPISGHRSVSWYQQTPGQGLQFLFEYFSETQRNKGNFPGRFSGRQFSNSRSEMNVSTLELGDSALYLCASSLGSGSSNEQFFGPGTRLTVL.

This clone was seen a few times. J is TRBJ2-7 and V is TRBV10-3; D perhaps matches TRBD1 (6 bases). Between the trimmed V and J ends, which lost 4 bases and 4 bases, there was a span of 20 bases. The CDR3 extends over 16 amino acids. Germline V lookup: CDR1 ENHRY, CDR2 SYGVKD. CDR3 region: CAISGGRTADLYEQYF. The DNA of the CDR3 is TGTGCCATCAGTGGAGGAAGGACAGCGGACCTTTACGAGCAGTACTTC.

The J gene is TRBJ2-3, the V gene TRBV9; D may be TRBD2 (5 bases). This CDR3 is built from 16 residues. Germline-derived CDR1 and CDR2 are SGDLS and YYNGEE. Trimming shortened V by 2 bases and J by 5 bases, and 18 bases separated the two germline ends. The CDR3 sequence: CASSVAPSRRGDTQYF. The CDR3, as DNA: TGTGCCAGCAGCGTGGCCCCATCCCGACGGGGAGATACGCAGTATTTT.

The rearrangement links TRBV21-1 to TRBJ2-4; the D call of TRBD2 is as the table states it, not checked on the DNA. TRBV21-1 is a recognized pseudogene. There are 17 residues in the CDR3. As DNA, the CDR3 is TGTGCCAGCAGCAAAGCTGGGGAGGGGGTGGCCAAAAACATTCAGTACTTC. Protein product: CASSKAGEGVAKNIQYF.

This rearrangement joins TRBV7-3 to TRBJ2-3; 13 bases match TRBD2. Germline V gives CDR1 SGHTA, CDR2 FQGTGA. CDR3 length: 18 residues. The V segment lost 3 bases and the J segment 2 bases; nucleotides outside the gene matches: 8. The CDR3 here is CASSLGGLAGRTTDTQYF. The CDR3 coding sequence is TGTGCCAGCAGCTTGGGGGGACTAGCGGGAAGGACCACAGATACGCAGTATTTT.

The chain employs TRBV7-9 and TRBJ2-3, with TRBD1 matching over 7 bases. V lost 3 bases to trimming and J lost 1 base; unmatched junction nucleotides: 1. The germline gives CDR1 SEHNR, CDR2 FQNEAQ (reference sequence). CDR3 length: 14 amino acids. Here the CDR3 DNA reads TGTGCCAGCAGCTTTGGGACAGGCACAGATACGCAGTATTTT. The encoded protein is CASSFGTGTDTQYF. Based on the CDR3 plus reference TRBV7-9 and TRBJ2-3, the full variable domain is DTGVSQNPRHKITKRGQNVTFRCDPISEHNRLYWYRQTLGQGPEFLTYFQNEAQLEKSRLLSDRFSAERPKGSFSTLEIQRTEQGDSAMYLCASSFGTGTDTQYFGPGTRLTVL.

The rearrangement joins TRBV6-5 to TRBJ1-2; 7 nucleotides align to TRBD1. The CDR3 covers 15 residues. Per the germline V gene, CDR1 is MNHEY and CDR2 is SVGAGI. With 2 bases clipped from V and 8 bases from J, the junction kept 11 bases outside the gene matches. Here the CDR3 DNA reads TGTGCCAGCAGTTACGGGGGTGTCAGGGGGTACGGCTACACCTTC. Protein sequence: CASSYGGVRGYGYTF.

This clone turned up a few times. This chain connects TRBV10-3 to TRBJ1-2, with TRBD1 as a possible D gene (6 bases). The CDR3 has 12 residues. The V and J ends lost 4 bases and 8 bases respectively, with 11 bases between them. CDR1 and CDR2 from the germline V gene are ENHRY and SYGVKD. CDR3 sequence: CAISGTGSGYTF. Here the CDR3 DNA reads TGTGCCATCAGTGGCACAGGGAGCGGCTACACCTTC.

The J gene is TRBJ2-1, the V gene TRBV10-2, with D hard to call. The CDR3 consists of 16 residues. V shed 0 bases and J shed 1 base, with 10 bases lying between them. Per the germline V gene, CDR1 is WSHSY and CDR2 is SAAADI. The CDR3 loop reads CASSESSPHSYNEQFF. In nucleotides, the CDR3 is TGCGCCAGCAGTGAGTCCAGTCCCCATTCCTACAATGAGCAGTTCTTC.

This chain links TRBV7-3 with TRBJ2-1, with 8 bases fitting TRBD1. The CDR3 has 17 residues. V lost 5 bases and J lost 1; bases outside the gene matches: 10. Germline CDR1 and CDR2: SGHTA and FQGTGA. CDR3 loop: CASSSTTGAFSYNEQFF. CDR3 nucleotides: TGTGCCAGCAGCAGCACGACAGGGGCCTTTTCCTACAATGAGCAGTTCTTC.

V is TRBV2 and J is TRBJ1-6; D is unresolved. V was shortened by 5 bases and J by 10 bases, with 24 bases between the two germline ends. The CDR3 sequence is 17 residues long. The germline V gene encodes CDR1 SNHLY and CDR2 FYNNEI. The CDR3 region is CASSISLRRSGGSPLHF. CDR3 coding DNA: TGTGCCAGCAGTATCAGCCTCAGGAGGTCCGGTGGGTCACCCCTCCACTTT. The entire variable domain, with the rest obtained from reference TRBV2 and TRBJ1-6, is as follows: EPEVTQTPSHQVTQMGQEVILRCVPISNHLYFYWYRQILGQKVEFLVSFYNNEISEKSEIFDDQFSVERPDGSNFTLKIRSTKLEDSAMYFCASSISLRRSGGSPLHFGNGTRLTVT.